This is a list of T cell receptor beta chains from one sample in a study of cytomegalovirus exposure and HLA in healthy donors. TCRdb's table, derived via immunoSEQ multiplex PCR, lists solely in-frame clones and lacks some. Of about 140,000 clones listed, roughly 80% are singletons. What was sequenced was PBMCs. The receptor set was obtained from a middle-aged woman in good health and CMV-seropositive. Both conserved end residues are part of each CDR3. Fields, in order: V gene, clone size, J gene, D gene, CDR3 DNA, CDR3 protein. D genes are given only for firm matches. Size is omitted from some rows. Given values are once, few, many or a class for expanded clones.

TRBV30	-	TRBJ2-3	-	TGTGCCTGGAAGTCGGGGGTCCGTAGCACAGATACGCAGTATTTT	CAWKSGVRSTDTQYF
TRBV30	-	TRBJ1-5	TRBD1	TGTGCCTGGAGTGCGGGACAGGTAGGGAATCAGCCCCAGCATTTT	CAWSAGQVGNQPQHF
TRBV7-8	once	TRBJ2-2	-	TGTGCCAGCAGCCTTTCAGGGGTGAGCGGGGAGCTGTTTTTT	CASSLSGVSGELFF
TRBV5-5	-	TRBJ2-7	-	TGTGCCAGCAGCTTGGCTAGGGGGATCTCCTACGAGCAGTACTTC	CASSLARGISYEQYF
TRBV10-2	few	TRBJ1-5	-	TGCGCCAGCACAATGGGGGCTCATAGCAATCAGCCCCAGCATTTT	CASTMGAHSNQPQHF
TRBV4-3	-	TRBJ2-1	TRBD1	TGCGCCAGCAGCCAAGACGTAGGGACAGCCTACAATGAGCAGTTCTTC	CASSQDVGTAYNEQFF
TRBV5-1	-	TRBJ2-2	-	TGCGCCAGCAGCTTGAGGCAGGGCCCGGGGGAGCTGTTTTTT	CASSLRQGPGELFF
TRBV5-6	once	TRBJ2-1	TRBD2	TGTGCCAGCAGCCCCGGGGGGCGGGGGGGTCACAATGAGCAGTTCTTC	CASSPGGRGGHNEQFF
TRBV27	few	TRBJ2-7	TRBD2	TGTGCCAGCAGTTTCACACTAGCGGGGAGGGTTGGCGAGCAGTACTTC	CASSFTLAGRVGEQYF
TRBV19	-	TRBJ2-2	TRBD2	TGTGCCAGTAGTGGCCCCCTAGCGGGGGCCTTTGGGACCGGGGAGCTGTTTTTT	CASSGPLAGAFGTGELFF
TRBV29-1	few	TRBJ2-1	TRBD1	TGCACCTCTTTGGGACAGGGTGCCTACAATGAGCAGTTCTTC	CTSLGQGAYNEQFF
TRBV9	-	TRBJ1-6	-	TGTGCCAGCAGCGTGGAGGAGTACTTCAATTCACCCCTCCACTTT	CASSVEEYFNSPLHF
TRBV27	-	TRBJ2-5	-	TGTGCCAGCAGTTTAACGCCGCGGGAGACCCAGTACTTC	CASSLTPRETQYF
TRBV5-6	-	TRBJ1-6	-	TGTGCCAGCAGCTTGGGAGGTCCTCAGGGGTATGTTAATTCACCCCTCCACTTT	CASSLGGPQGYVNSPLHF
TRBV28	-	TRBJ1-4	-	TGTGCCAGCAAGGACAGTGCTAATGAAAAACTGTTTTTT	CASKDSANEKLFF
TRBV28	-	TRBJ2-3	-	TGTGCCAGCAGCCTAGATACGCAGTATTTT	CASSLDTQYF
TRBV30	once	TRBJ1-5	-	TGTGCCTGGAGTTACGTAGTGGGCAATCAGCCCCAGCATTTT	CAWSYVVGNQPQHF
TRBV14	few	TRBJ1-5	TRBD1	TGTGCCAGCAGCTCGGGACAGGGAAGCAATCAGCCCCAGCATTTT	CASSSGQGSNQPQHF
TRBV6-1	few	TRBJ2-3	-	TGTGCCAGCAGTGATAGGGGCAGCACAGATACGCAGTATTTT	CASSDRGSTDTQYF
TRBV6-6	few	TRBJ1-1	-	TGTGCCAGCAGTGCCTATGGGGGGAGGACTGAAGCTTTCTTT	CASSAYGGRTEAFF
TRBV2	once	TRBJ2-5	-	TGTGCCAGCAGTGTGCGGGCCCAGTACTTC	CASSVRAQYF
TRBV19	-	TRBJ1-2	-	TGTGCCAGTACCTCCCAGGGCGGACCCAACTATGGCTACACCTTC	CASTSQGGPNYGYTF
TRBV5-1	-	TRBJ2-1	TRBD2	TGCGCCAGCAGCTTAGGCCTAGCGGGGGGGTTTGAGCAGTTCTTC	CASSLGLAGGFEQFF
TRBV6-5	once	TRBJ2-3	-	TGTGCCAGTAGAGGGTGGGACTCAGATACGCAGTATTTT	CASRGWDSDTQYF
TRBV11-2	-	TRBJ2-5	-	TGTGCCAGCAGCTTAGAACGGCAGGGTCCCCAAGAGACCCAGTACTTC	CASSLERQGPQETQYF
TRBV6-1	-	TRBJ2-1	-	TGTGCCAGCAGTGAAGGAGGTCCGCCAATTTTAGAGCAGTTCTTC	CASSEGGPPILEQFF
TRBV7-9	once	TRBJ2-1	-	TGTGCCAGCAGCTTAACTAGGGAGCGGCAGTTCTTC	CASSLTRERQFF
TRBV27	once	TRBJ2-7	-	TGTGCCAGCAGTTTAACAACAAAGGACAGCTCCTACGAGCAGTACTTC	CASSLTTKDSSYEQYF
TRBV5-6	medium-sized	TRBJ2-2	-	TGTGCCAGCAGCTTGAGCCGAACCGGGGAGCTGTTTTTT	CASSLSRTGELFF
TRBV2	-	TRBJ1-1	-	TGTGCCAGCAGTGGACACTTGAACACTGAAGCTTTCTTT	CASSGHLNTEAFF
TRBV10-2	-	TRBJ1-1	-	TGCGCCAGCAGCCTCGGGACATCTGAAGCTTTCTTT	CASSLGTSEAFF
TRBV27	-	TRBJ2-3	TRBD2	TGTGCCAGCTCTCCCGGGACTAGCGGGAGAACGAGCACAGATACGCAGTATTTT	CASSPGTSGRTSTDTQYF
TRBV9	-	TRBJ2-7	TRBD2	TGTGCCAGCAGCTCCCTAGCGGGACCCTACTCCTACGAGCAGTACTTC	CASSSLAGPYSYEQYF
TRBV7-9	-	TRBJ1-5	-	TGTGCTCTGGGGGGGGATTCGTTACAGCCCCAGCATTTT	CALGGDSLQPQHF